These T cell receptor beta chains were read from a single sample in a study of T cell repertoires in cytomegalovirus infection. No antigen is known for these receptors. From the reads, TCRdb called clonotypes with MiXCR, one entry per CDR3 protein. Among some 940,000 distinct CDR3 sequences listed, 31% were seen once. This material consisted of cultured CD8+ T cells from PBMCs, taken from culture after CMV antigen stimulation. The receptors derive from a human donor in good health (CMV status not recorded). Some clones in this sample may be carry-over from other donors' samples. The CDR3 runs from the conserved cysteine through the conserved F or W. Each record gives: D gene, clone size, V gene, J gene, CDR3 DNA, CDR3 protein. A D gene is named only where the DNA matches it firmly. Rows may omit the clone size; those that give it use once, few, many or a size class.

D: NA
size: NA
V: TRBV12-3/TRBV12-4
J: TRBJ1-5
DNA: TGTGCCAGCGGATCGCCGGGACATCGGGAGCCCCAGCATTTT
CDR3: CASGSPGHREPQHF

D: NA
size: NA
V: TRBV2
J: TRBJ2-2
DNA: TGTGCCACCATTCCCACTTACACCGGGGAGCTGTTTTTT
CDR3: CATIPTYTGELFF

D: NA
size: many
V: TRBV11-2
J: TRBJ2-5
DNA: TGTGCCAGCTCCATGCCGGAGTACCAAGAGACCCAGTACTTC
CDR3: CASSMPEYQETQYF

D: TRBD1
size: many
V: TRBV12-3/TRBV12-4
J: TRBJ1-1
DNA: TGTGCCAGCAGCCTGGACAGGGAGAACACTGAAGCTTTCTTT
CDR3: CASSLDRENTEAFF

D: TRBD1
size: NA
V: TRBV12-3/TRBV12-4
J: TRBJ2-7
DNA: TGTGCCAGCAGTGATGGGACAGGGGTCTACGAGCAGTACTTC
CDR3: CASSDGTGVYEQYF

D: NA
size: few
V: TRBV4-1
J: TRBJ2-2
DNA: TGCGCCAGCAGCCTCACGGGGGGCCCCGGGGAGCTGTTTTTT
CDR3: CASSLTGGPGELFF

D: NA
size: NA
V: TRBV10-3
J: TRBJ1-6
DNA: TGTGCCATCGGCAATTCACCCCTCCACTTT
CDR3: CAIGNSPLHF

D: TRBD2
size: NA
V: TRBV7-2
J: TRBJ2-2
DNA: TGTGCCAGCAGCACCCCGGGGGGTGGACTTATCGGGGAGCTGTTTTTT
CDR3: CASSTPGGGLIGELFF

D: NA
size: many
V: TRBV20-1
J: TRBJ1-3
DNA: TGCAGTGCTAGAGTTGGCTTCAACTCTGGAAACACCATATATTTT
CDR3: CSARVGFNSGNTIYF

D: NA
size: NA
V: TRBV10-3
J: TRBJ2-7
DNA: TGTGCCATCAGTGCTACAGTTGGACAGCCCTCCTACGAGCAGTACTTC
CDR3: CAISATVGQPSYEQYF

D: NA
size: NA
V: TRBV20-1
J: TRBJ1-3
DNA: TGCAGTGCTTTCACCACAGCGCACTCTGGAAACACCATATATTTT
CDR3: CSAFTTAHSGNTIYF

D: NA
size: NA
V: TRBV3-1
J: TRBJ2-1
DNA: TGTGCCGTCCTACATTACAATGAGCAGTTCTTC
CDR3: CAVLHYNEQFF

D: NA
size: few
V: TRBV2
J: TRBJ1-3
DNA: TGTGCCAGCAGGCGAGGTCCGGGTTCATCTGGAAACACCATATATTTT
CDR3: CASRRGPGSSGNTIYF

D: NA
size: NA
V: TRBV4-3
J: TRBJ1-6
DNA: TGCGCCAGCAGCCAAATTCTAAGCGAGCGTGGGGATTCACCCCTCCACTTT
CDR3: CASSQILSERGDSPLHF

D: NA
size: NA
V: TRBV6-2/TRBV6-3
J: TRBJ2-2
DNA: TGTGCCAGCAGTTACTTAGAAGGACTCTACACCGGGGAGCTGTTTTTT
CDR3: CASSYLEGLYTGELFF

D: NA
size: many
V: TRBV6-5
J: TRBJ2-3
DNA: TGTGCCAGCAGTTTCGGGACCATTCGCACAGATACGCAGTATTTT
CDR3: CASSFGTIRTDTQYF

D: NA
size: few
V: TRBV4-3
J: TRBJ1-1
DNA: TGCGCCAGCAGCCGCCTCAAGGCGGGCCTTTACAACACTGAAGCTTTCTTT
CDR3: CASSRLKAGLYNTEAFF

D: NA
size: few
V: TRBV7-9
J: TRBJ2-7
DNA: TGTGCCAGCAGGGTCGGTGGGTACGAGCAGTACTTC
CDR3: CASRVGGYEQYF

D: NA
size: few
V: TRBV5-6
J: TRBJ1-1
DNA: TGTGCCAGCAGCTGGGAAGACACTGAAGCTTTCTTT
CDR3: CASSWEDTEAFF

D: NA
size: NA
V: TRBV7-8
J: TRBJ1-6
DNA: TGTGCCAGCAGTCTTGGGGTGTTACCCCTCCACTTT
CDR3: CASSLGVLPLHF

D: NA
size: NA
V: TRBV7-2
J: TRBJ1-1
DNA: TGTGCCAGCAGCTTATACCCGACGGCAGGGTCTGGATTTGGGACTGAAGCTTTCTTT
CDR3: CASSLYPTAGSGFGTEAFF

D: NA
size: NA
V: TRBV5-4
J: TRBJ2-1
DNA: TGTGCCAGCAGCGGGGAAAGCTCCTACAATGAGCAGTTCTTC
CDR3: CASSGESSYNEQFF

D: TRBD1
size: NA
V: TRBV4-1
J: TRBJ1-2
DNA: TGCGCCAGCAGCCAAGGTCCCAGACAGGGGAGCTATGGCTACACCTTC
CDR3: CASSQGPRQGSYGYTF

D: NA
size: many
V: TRBV7-6
J: TRBJ2-7
DNA: TGTGCCAGCAGCTTAGCGCTCCAGGGCACCTACGAGCAGTACTTC
CDR3: CASSLALQGTYEQYF

D: TRBD1
size: many
V: TRBV7-8
J: TRBJ1-6
DNA: TGTGCCAGCAGCCCGCGCCCGGGACAGGTTAATTCACCCCTCCACTTT
CDR3: CASSPRPGQVNSPLHF

D: NA
size: NA
V: TRBV7-7
J: TRBJ2-2
DNA: TGTGCTAGCAGCTTAGAAACAGGGTGGTCCGGGGAGCTGTTTTTT
CDR3: CASSLETGWSGELFF

D: NA
size: NA
V: TRBV12-3/TRBV12-4
J: TRBJ2-3
DNA: TGTGCCAGCAGTTTATTGGTTTTATTTCGGGGCGGATCTAGCACAGATACGCAGTATTTT
CDR3: CASSLLVLFRGGSSTDTQYF

D: TRBD1
size: NA
V: TRBV4-3
J: TRBJ1-1
DNA: TGCGCCAGCAGCCAGAGGACAGGGCCCGTTGAAGCTTTCTTT
CDR3: CASSQRTGPVEAFF

D: TRBD1
size: NA
V: TRBV6-5
J: TRBJ1-1
DNA: TGTGCCAGCACGCTTACAGGGGATTTCACTGAAGCTTTCTTT
CDR3: CASTLTGDFTEAFF

D: NA
size: NA
V: TRBV12-3/TRBV12-4
J: TRBJ1-2
DNA: TGTGCCAGCAGCCACAGGGTTGTGGGCTATGGCTACACCTTC
CDR3: CASSHRVVGYGYTF

D: NA
size: NA
V: TRBV4-3
J: TRBJ1-1
DNA: TGCGCCAGCAGCCAAGGTCGAGGGGGGGAGAACACTGAAGCTTTCTTT
CDR3: CASSQGRGGENTEAFF

D: NA
size: NA
V: TRBV7-2
J: TRBJ2-5
DNA: TGTGCCAGCAGCTTTGGGGGAAACACACGGAAAGAGACCCAGTACTTC
CDR3: CASSFGGNTRKETQYF

D: NA
size: NA
V: TRBV24-1
J: TRBJ2-1
DNA: TGTGCCACCAGTGTTGGTGGGGGGACCTACAATGAGCAGTTCTTC
CDR3: CATSVGGGTYNEQFF

D: NA
size: NA
V: TRBV5-4
J: TRBJ2-7
DNA: TGTGCCAGCAGCTTCCCGGACAGCCCAAACTACGAGCAGTACTTC
CDR3: CASSFPDSPNYEQYF

D: NA
size: few
V: TRBV10-3
J: TRBJ1-1
DNA: TGTGCCATCAGTGAGTCGAAGGTTTCTGAAGCTTTCTTT
CDR3: CAISESKVSEAFF

D: NA
size: few
V: TRBV27
J: TRBJ2-1
DNA: TGTGCCAGCAGTCCCTACAGTAATCCTAATAGGAATGAGCAGTTCTTC
CDR3: CASSPYSNPNRNEQFF

D: TRBD1
size: few
V: TRBV6-5
J: TRBJ2-7
DNA: TGTGCCAGCAGCTCCGGGACAGGGCCCGGGCAGTACTTC
CDR3: CASSSGTGPGQYF

D: NA
size: NA
V: TRBV6-2/TRBV6-3
J: TRBJ2-1
DNA: TGTGCCAGCAGCCTATCGGGCCCAAATGAGCAGTTCTTC
CDR3: CASSLSGPNEQFF

D: NA
size: few
V: TRBV7-6
J: TRBJ1-1
DNA: TGTGCCAGCAGCCTTCGCAGTGTTAACACTGAAGCTTTCTTT
CDR3: CASSLRSVNTEAFF

D: TRBD1
size: once
V: TRBV6-5
J: TRBJ2-5
DNA: TGTGCCAGCAGTGGCGGGCCGGGACAGGGAATGTACCAAGAGACCCAGTACTTC
CDR3: CASSGGPGQGMYQETQYF

D: NA
size: NA
V: TRBV29-1
J: TRBJ2-2
DNA: TGCAGCGTACCGACACCCACCGGGGAGCTGTTTTTT
CDR3: CSVPTPTGELFF

D: NA
size: NA
V: TRBV9
J: TRBJ2-1
DNA: TGTGCCAGCAGCTCCCCGAGGGGGGGGAGCTCCTACAATGAGCAGTTCTTC
CDR3: CASSSPRGGSSYNEQFF

D: NA
size: NA
V: TRBV27
J: TRBJ2-7
DNA: TGTGCCAGCAGTCCCGGGACGAGGACCTACGAGCAGTACTTC
CDR3: CASSPGTRTYEQYF

D: TRBD2
size: NA
V: TRBV6-2/TRBV6-3
J: TRBJ2-1
DNA: TGTGCCAGCACCTTACACCCAAGCGGGGCCTACAATGAGCAGTTCTTC
CDR3: CASTLHPSGAYNEQFF

D: NA
size: NA
V: TRBV12-3/TRBV12-4
J: TRBJ2-5
DNA: TGTGCCAGCAGTCCCGGGATGATAGAGGGGGAGACCCAGTACTTC
CDR3: CASSPGMIEGETQYF